Listed below are T cell receptor beta chains from one sample, sequenced in a study of PD-1 blockade in classical Hodgkin lymphoma. Here immunoSEQ multiplex PCR was the method, and the copy in TCRdb shows in-frame clones only, minus some. Of 60,000 or so clones in the sample, roughly 90% were seen once. Material: peripheral blood mononuclear cells (PBMCs), obtained at baseline. Receptors originate from a human donor with classical Hodgkin lymphoma. Both conserved end residues are part of each CDR3. Each record gives: V gene, CDR3 length, J gene, D gene, clone size, CDR3 protein, CDR3 DNA. The D gene is left open where the match is weak. Not every row has a clone size; where given, it reads once, few, many or a size class.

TRBV6-1	15	TRBJ2-5	.	.	CASTTLIEFQETQYF	TGTGCCAGCACTACCTTGATAGAATTCCAAGAGACCCAGTACTTC
TRBV25-1	14	TRBJ2-1	.	.	CASSEGWGSNEQFF	TGTGCCAGCAGTGAAGGCTGGGGTTCCAATGAGCAGTTCTTC
TRBV2	15	TRBJ1-5	TRBD1	.	CASSGGQAGNQPQHF	TGTGCCAGCAGTGGGGGACAGGCCGGCAATCAGCCCCAGCATTTT
TRBV18	13	TRBJ1-2	.	.	CASSPTGHYGYTF	TGTGCCAGCTCACCTACAGGGCACTATGGCTACACCTTC
TRBV2	13	TRBJ1-2	.	.	CASNGRAIYGYTF	TGTGCCAGCAATGGGCGCGCCATCTATGGCTACACCTTC
TRBV10-3	12	TRBJ2-1	TRBD2	.	CATAGGSNEQFF	TGTGCCACCGCCGGGGGGTCAAATGAGCAGTTCTTC
TRBV4-2	16	TRBJ1-6	.	medium-sized	CASSQAGEPSNSPLHF	TGTGCCAGCAGCCAAGCGGGGGAACCCTCTAATTCACCCCTCCACTTT
TRBV19	15	TRBJ2-7	.	.	CASSHPRATSYEQYF	TGTGCCAGTAGTCATCCCAGGGCCACCTCCTACGAGCAGTACTTC
TRBV19	14	TRBJ2-1	.	.	CASGRSGHYNEQFF	TGTGCCAGTGGTAGAAGCGGCCACTACAATGAGCAGTTCTTC
TRBV5-1	19	TRBJ2-7	TRBD2	.	CASSLARLAGTSRLYEQYF	TGCGCCAGCAGCTTGGCCAGACTAGCGGGGACCTCGCGCCTCTACGAGCAGTACTTC
TRBV6-1	12	TRBJ1-3	.	.	CASRAPGNTIYF	TGTGCCAGCAGGGCCCCTGGAAACACCATATATTTT
TRBV21-1	12	TRBJ2-2	.	.	CASSKDCLELFF	TGTGCCAGCAGCAAAGACTGCTTGGAGCTGTTTTTT
TRBV29-1	12	TRBJ2-3	.	.	CSVVGIPDTQYF	TGCAGCGTTGTTGGCATCCCAGATACGCAGTATTTT
TRBV5-1	15	TRBJ2-1	TRBD2	.	CASSSGTSAKSEQFF	TGCGCCAGCAGCTCCGGGACTAGTGCAAAAAGTGAGCAGTTCTTC
TRBV23-1	9	TRBJ2-1	.	.	CARSHEQFF	TGCGCCAGGTCACATGAGCAGTTCTTC
TRBV7-2	18	TRBJ2-5	TRBD1	few	CASRLGVGWTGGGETQYF	TGTGCCAGCAGATTAGGAGTGGGGTGGACAGGGGGCGGGGAGACCCAGTACTTC
TRBV4-1	14	TRBJ1-5	.	.	CASSQTGGYQPQHF	TGCGCCAGCAGCCAAACGGGGGGGTATCAGCCCCAGCATTTT
TRBV9	16	TRBJ2-3	TRBD2	few	CASSALPSGITDTQYF	TGTGCCAGCAGCGCCCTCCCTAGCGGTATCACAGATACGCAGTATTTT
TRBV6-5	15	TRBJ1-5	TRBD1	.	CASSRTGYSNQPQHF	TGTGCCAGCTCCCGGACAGGTTATTCGAATCAGCCCCAGCATTTT
TRBV28	13	TRBJ2-7	TRBD2	.	CASRAAGTYEQYF	TGTGCCAGCAGGGCAGCGGGAACCTACGAGCAGTACTTC
TRBV15	15	TRBJ2-7	.	.	CATSRDKSTAYEQYF	TGTGCCACCAGCAGAGATAAATCAACGGCCTACGAGCAGTACTTC
TRBV5-4	14	TRBJ2-1	.	.	CASSLSVSGNEQFF	TGTGCCAGCAGCTTGTCGGTTTCGGGCAATGAGCAGTTCTTC
TRBV5-4	14	TRBJ1-2	TRBD1	.	CASSPGTELYGYTF	TGTGCCAGCAGCCCAGGGACAGAGCTCTATGGCTACACCTTC
TRBV19	15	TRBJ2-1	TRBD1	.	CASSLDRGTYNEQFF	TGTGCCAGTAGTCTCGACAGGGGGACCTACAATGAGCAGTTCTTC
TRBV18	14	TRBJ2-5	.	.	CASSDIGQPQTQYF	TGTGCCAGCTCTGACATCGGACAACCACAGACCCAGTACTTC
TRBV6-5	15	TRBJ2-7	.	.	CASSYSILDSYEQYF	TGTGCCAGCAGTTACTCGATCCTGGACTCCTACGAGCAGTACTTC
TRBV10-1	13	TRBJ2-1	.	.	CASSSGTYNEQFF	TGCGCCAGCAGTTCAGGGACCTACAATGAGCAGTTCTTC
TRBV5-1	18	TRBJ2-2	.	.	CASSPNLAGDTNTGELFF	TGCGCCAGCAGCCCAAATTTGGCGGGGGACACGAACACCGGGGAGCTGTTTTTT
TRBV25-1	14	TRBJ2-5	TRBD1	once	CASSEGGQGQTQYF	TGTGCCAGCAGTGAAGGGGGACAGGGGCAGACCCAGTACTTC
TRBV20-1	11	TRBJ2-7	.	.	CSAEGGYEQYF	TGCAGTGCTGAAGGGGGATACGAGCAGTACTTC
TRBV11-3	16	TRBJ1-1	.	once	CASSSGNGRGNTEAFF	TGTGCCAGCAGCTCCGGGAATGGCAGGGGGAACACTGAAGCTTTCTTT
TRBV7-6	14	TRBJ2-2	.	.	CASSLAGGSGELFF	TGTGCCAGCAGCTTAGCGGGAGGTTCCGGGGAGCTGTTTTTT
TRBV6-1	11	TRBJ1-5	.	.	CASSEVQPQHF	TGTGCCAGCAGTGAGGTTCAGCCCCAGCATTTT
TRBV4-1	15	TRBJ1-2	.	.	CASSPVGPQGGGYTF	TGCGCCAGCAGCCCCGTGGGGCCTCAGGGAGGTGGCTACACCTTC
TRBV19	13	TRBJ2-7	TRBD1	once	CASSRGTGYEQYF	TGTGCCAGTAGTCGGGGGACAGGCTACGAGCAGTACTTC
TRBV5-6	18	TRBJ1-1	.	.	CASSDTGTLPPIRTEAFF	TGTGCCAGCAGCGATACCGGGACCCTCCCTCCGATCCGGACTGAAGCTTTCTTT
TRBV5-8	15	TRBJ1-5	.	.	CASSLPPGGGQPQHF	TGTGCCAGCAGCCTGCCTCCGGGGGGTGGTCAGCCCCAGCATTTT
TRBV5-1	14	TRBJ2-2	TRBD1	.	CASGGQGGTGELFF	TGCGCCAGCGGAGGACAGGGTGGAACCGGGGAGCTGTTTTTT
TRBV4-1	16	TRBJ2-1	TRBD2	.	CASSQASSGTYNEQFF	TGCGCCAGCAGCCAAGCGTCTAGCGGAACTTACAATGAGCAGTTCTTC
TRBV28	12	TRBJ2-3	.	.	CASSSVTDTQYF	TGTGCCAGCAGTTCTGTCACAGATACGCAGTATTTT
TRBV18	14	TRBJ1-1	.	.	CASSPPSMNTEAFF	TGTGCCAGCTCACCACCTAGTATGAACACTGAAGCTTTCTTT
TRBV18	12	TRBJ2-3	.	.	CASSPYTDTQYF	TGTGCCAGCTCACCTTATACAGATACGCAGTATTTT
TRBV28	16	TRBJ1-6	TRBD1	.	CASRKQGASYNSPLHF	TGTGCCAGCAGAAAACAGGGGGCTTCCTATAATTCACCCCTCCACTTT
TRBV6-1	13	TRBJ2-7	.	.	CASNRNSWYEQYF	TGTGCCAGCAATCGAAACAGTTGGTACGAGCAGTACTTC
TRBV7-9	15	TRBJ2-5	.	.	CASSFALGGMETQYF	TGTGCCAGCAGCTTCGCCCTGGGGGGAATGGAGACCCAGTACTTC
TRBV10-2	13	TRBJ2-3	.	.	CASSEFAGDTQYF	TGCGCCAGCAGTGAGTTTGCGGGGGATACGCAGTATTTT
TRBV5-5	15	TRBJ2-1	.	.	CASSRRENSYNEQFF	TGTGCCAGCAGCCGTCGGGAGAACTCCTACAATGAGCAGTTCTTC